This T cell receptor (beta chain) derives from a study of post-analysis software for immune sequencing data. General study points: Controls significantly exceeded multiple sclerosis patients in normalized Chao1 diversity. Roughly five TRBV segments were significantly more frequent in patients than in controls. TRBV5-6, TRBV5-1 and TRBV20-1 were among these segments. When the samples were clustered directly with F measure, those that had been prepared in the same batch showed strong co-clustering.

On this clonotype: No antigen is known for it.

Unique-molecular-identifier-tagged TCR beta cDNA libraries were used. T cells, roughly 0.95 to 10 million of them, yielded some 500,000 cDNA molecules. In TCRdb, the PCR reads were re-called with MiXCR into one record per CDR3 protein. The sample contains about 820,000 distinct CDR3 sequences, 53% of which appear only once. This CDR3 is built from 16 residues. V dropped 5 bases and J dropped 1 base, with 12 bases sitting between them. Germline CDR1 and CDR2: SGHVS and FQNEAQ. This sequence was found in a girl aged 5-17 years with multiple sclerosis. The J gene is TRBJ2-6, the V gene TRBV7-8; the D gene is possibly TRBD1 (5 bases). Sequenced sample: blood. The CDR3 bases are TGTGCCAGCAGCCAAGACACAGGTTCTGGGGCCAACGTCCTGACTTTC. Translating it yields CASSQDTGSGANVLTF.